This TCR beta chain was sequenced during a study of blood T cell repertoires in COVID-19 (dated by TCRdb to between 2020 and 2021). At the level of the whole study: Collaborator samples came from the United States, Italy and Spain and covered acute and convalescent phases of COVID-19. The prospective study material was composed of cDNA or gDNA derived from T cells, B-cell-depleted T cells, or PBMCs. The dataset comprised deeply sampled blood TCRbeta repertoires from subjects exposed to, actively infected with, or recovered from COVID-19. The repertoires were made available in a free public database intended to serve as a resource for research on the immune response to SARS-CoV-2. Samples came from the ongoing ImmuneRACE study (first 160 participants) plus 1,254 subjects from 6 global collaborators. Sample metadata almost always included a de-identified subject ID, COVID-19 status, age in years and sex. HLA class I and class II types, where available, came from metadata supplied by the sample provider rather than from assay-based typing.

One collaborating source in Seattle enrolled patients while the patients were actively infected and followed the patients over time throughout the course of disease. Whole blood was collected in K2EDTA tubes by collaborating institutions according to the institutions' own protocols. For TCRbeta analysis, collaborators shipped samples as frozen whole blood, isolated PBMCs, or DNA extracted from either of those sample types. The germline V gene supplies CDR1 SNHLY and CDR2 FYNNEI. CDR3 length: 15 amino acids, cysteine to phenylalanine. Only the CDR3 part of the read is kept: 45 bases, read in frame from the first base. V and J lose 5 bases and 5 bases, and a span of 13 bases separates them. What the research found in general, with its limitations: How much clinical and demographic metadata was included differed by source and by participant, and the metadata was provided uncurated.

Notes on this clone: What antigen it recognizes has not been identified. Base-call qualities are not available, and no considerably larger clone is one nucleotide away.

The immunoSEQ Assay, a bias-controlled multiplex PCR, was used to amplify TCRbeta CDR3 regions from genomic DNA. The authors' pipeline ran thus. Within the assay, amplification of reference gene primers was used to estimate how many nucleated cells each sample contained. Sequence reads were collapsed and filtered to measure the absolute abundance of every unique TCRbeta CDR3 rearrangement. For each sample, productive Simpson clonality was calculated by taking the square root of Simpson's diversity index across productive rearrangements. TCRdb re-hosts the immuneACCESS table, in-frame sequences only. Its copies lack some clones; in the studies checked, an unresolved V gene accounts for under half of them, and the cause for the rest is not known. For V, J and clone size, that table is used; D and trimming come from the DNA. Within this sample are about 60,000 clones, with over 60% of them counted one time only. The ten top clones hold more than 15% of the sample.

Sequencing used peripheral blood. The chain couples TRBV2 to TRBJ1-6, with the D gene too uncertain to name. This receptor was obtained from a man aged 25-45 years with COVID-19, enrolled during active disease. The DNA reads TGTGCCAGCAGTCCCCAGCAGGTTGATAATTCACCCCTCCACTTT. Translated, it reads CASSPQQVDNSPLHF.